What follows are 15 T cell receptor beta chains derived from one specimen sequenced in a study of cytomegalovirus exposure and HLA in healthy donors (dated by TCRdb to about 2017). Libraries were prepared through the immunoSEQ multiplex PCR assay. For the multiplex PCR, a mixture combining 60 forward primers for TCR Vbeta segments and 13 reverse primers for TCR Jbeta segments was used. TCRdb retrieved this table from immuneACCESS and kept in-frame rearrangements only. Not all clones are present; in checked studies, unresolved V genes account for under half, and no reason is known for the remainder. This sample has 97,000 or so clones in its table, and around a tenth of those were observed once. Clones ranked in the top ten supply just over 5% of the sample. Sequenced material: PBMCs. The receptor source for this set is a man in his forties or fifties in good health and CMV-seropositive.

The chain uses TRBV5-1 and TRBJ2-1; D may be TRBD2 (5 bases). V dropped 1 base and J dropped 6 bases, with 11 bases sitting between them. Germline CDR1 is SGHRS and CDR2 is YFSETQ. The CDR3 runs 14 residues. In nucleotides, the CDR3 is TGCGCCAGCAGCTTGCTAGCAATCCCCAATGAGCAGTTCTTC. This encodes CASSLLAIPNEQFF.

The table lists this clone with a few counts. The chain couples TRBV6-5 to TRBJ2-3; 8 nucleotides match TRBD2. The V gene end was trimmed by 6 bases and the J gene end by 0 bases; junction bases not matched to a gene: 2. Germline assignment: CDR1 MNHEY and CDR2 SVGAGI. CDR3 length: 14 residues. The CDR3 sequence is CASRASGSTDTQYF. The CDR3 DNA reads TGTGCCAGCAGGGCTAGCGGGAGCACAGATACGCAGTATTTT.

This clone was recorded a few times. V usage is TRBV5-4 and J usage is TRBJ2-5; D perhaps matches TRBD1 (6 bases). The V and J ends lost 4 bases and 3 bases respectively, with 10 bases between them. This CDR3 contains 13 residues. The germline CDR1 and CDR2 sequences are SGHNT and YYREEE (reference sequence). CDR3 region: CASSEQGKETQYF. The CDR3 DNA reads as TGTGCCAGCAGCGAACAGGGAAAAGAGACCCAGTACTTC.

In its sample, this clone was seen a few times. The gene calls are TRBV15 and TRBJ1-2; 7 bases match TRBD1. The CDR3 spans 13 residues. Germline V lookup: CDR1 LNHNV, CDR2 YYDKDF (reference sequence). Losses at the gene ends were 7 bases for V and 6 bases for J; bases not matched to a gene: 8. CDR3 sequence reads: CATTQSGTDGYTF. CDR3 coding DNA: TGTGCCACCACACAATCTGGGACAGATGGCTACACCTTC.

In this sample, this clone turned up a few times. The gene calls are TRBV30 and TRBJ2-2, with 8 bases aligning to TRBD1. The CDR3 has 15 residues. V was clipped by 5 bases and J by 7 bases; unmatched bases: 12. Germline V gives CDR1 GTSNPN, CDR2 SVGIG (reference sequence). CDR3 nucleotide sequence: TGTGCCTGGCGGATTAGGACAGGGAATCACGGGGAGCTGTTTTTT. It codes for CAWRIRTGNHGELFF.

The sample holds a few counts of this clone. This sample also contains other DNA sequences that code for the same CDR3. The chain joins TRBV2 to TRBJ2-1, with 12 bases identical to TRBD2. The germline V gene has CDR1 SNHLY and CDR2 FYNNEI. Trimming at V came to 5 bases and at J to 4 bases, leaving 3 bases not matched to a gene. The CDR3 extends over 15 amino acids. CDR3 sequence reads: CASSPGTSGYNEQFF. In DNA form, the CDR3 reads TGTGCCAGCAGTCCCGGGACTAGCGGGTACAATGAGCAGTTCTTC.

This clone came up a few times. The genes are TRBV11-3 and TRBJ2-1; TRBD2 might be the D (6 bases). The CDR3 runs 16 residues. The V end lost 5 bases, the J end lost 0 bases, and 14 bases lay between the germline ends. The germline V gene has CDR1 SGHNT and CDR2 YENEEA. CDR3 region: CASSPKEGSSYNEQFF. CDR3 DNA: TGTGCCAGCAGCCCAAAGGAGGGGAGCTCCTACAATGAGCAGTTCTTC.

This chain joins TRBV12-5 and TRBJ2-3, with 8 bases identical to TRBD2. V trimming: 5 bases; J trimming: 6 bases; junction bases outside the gene matches: 10. Germline V gene lookup returns CDR1 LGHNT and CDR2 FRNRAP. This CDR3 spans 15 amino acids. The CDR3, as DNA: TGTGCTAGTGGTATAGGGGCGGGAGGAACGGATACGCAGTATTTT. This gives the protein CASGIGAGGTDTQYF.

The chain combines TRBV7-8 with TRBJ1-1; 8 bases are a match to TRBD1. The CDR3 has 17 residues. After removal of 3 bases from V and 4 bases from J, the junction contained 13 bases not matched to a gene. Germline V CDR1 and CDR2: SGHVS, FQNEAQ. CDR3 DNA sequence: TGTGCCAGCAGCTTTCATTTCAGGGGGCAGAGGTTCACTGAAGCTTTCTTT. Translating it yields CASSFHFRGQRFTEAFF. Supplemented by reference TRBV7-8 and TRBJ1-1, the full variable domain reads GAGVSQSPRYKVAKRGQDVALRCDPISGHVSLFWYQQALGQGPEFLTYFQNEAQLDKSGLPSDRFFAERPEGSVSTLKIQRTQQEDSAVYLCASSFHFRGQRFTEAFFGQGTRLTVV.

This clone was counted a few times. In DNA form, the CDR3 reads TGTGCCAGCTCCCGGCTGGGCGGAGGGACAGTGAACACTGAAGCTTTCTTT. This codes for CASSRLGGGTVNTEAFF. J is TRBJ1-1 and V is TRBV18, with TRBD1 matching 7 bases. The length of the CDR3 is 17 residues. V shed 6 bases and J 0 bases; nucleotides not matched to a gene: 13. The germline gives CDR1 KGHSH, CDR2 LQKENI.

The chain uses TRBV21-1 and TRBJ1-1; TRBD1 was called by the table and not checked on the DNA. TRBV21-1 is an annotated pseudogene. There are 19 residues in the CDR3. CDR3 sequence reads: CASSKGGSRVSPLNTEAFF. CDR3 sequence (DNA): TGTGCCAGCAGCAAAGGGGGCAGCCGCGTTTCCCCCCTGAACACTGAAGCTTTCTTT.

This clone has a handful of counts. V and J are TRBV9 and TRBJ1-5; 7 positions agree with TRBD1. Germline V gene lookup returns CDR1 SGDLS and CDR2 YYNGEE. The CDR3 consists of 15 residues. V was pared by 0 bases and J by 4 bases, with 4 bases of the junction left unmatched. The CDR3 protein is CASSVEPQGNQPQHF. Here the CDR3 DNA reads TGTGCCAGCAGCGTAGAACCACAGGGGAATCAGCCCCAGCATTTT.

In the case of this clone: Other DNA sequences from this sample encode an identical CDR3 as well. This chain's CDR3 is CASSLRLGGNQPQHF. The CDR3 nucleotides read TGTGCCAGCAGTTTGCGCCTCGGGGGCAATCAGCCCCAGCATTTT. V usage is TRBV27 and J usage is TRBJ1-5; no clear D. The germline CDR1 and CDR2 sequences are MNHEY and SMNVEV (reference sequence). V dropped 3 bases and J dropped 2 bases, with 11 bases sitting between them. The CDR3 is made up of 15 amino acids.

This clone has just a few counts. J is TRBJ2-1 and V is TRBV7-3, with 11 bases lining up with TRBD2. Germline CDR1 and CDR2: SGHTA and FQGTGA. The CDR3 runs 15 residues. With 6 bases clipped from V and 5 bases from J, the junction kept 6 bases outside the gene matches. CDR3 bases: TGTGCCAGCAGTTACGGGACTAGCGGAAACAATGAGCAGTTCTTC. It is translated as CASSYGTSGNNEQFF.

This clone was recorded a few times. Here the CDR3 reads CASSLGVWGRGAYNEQFF. CDR3 sequence (DNA): TGTGCCAGCAGCTTAGGTGTCTGGGGGCGAGGGGCCTACAATGAGCAGTTCTTC. V and J are TRBV13 and TRBJ2-1; D possibly corresponds to TRBD1 (6 bases). Germline-derived CDR1 and CDR2 are PRHDT and FYEKMQ (reference sequence). V was cut by 0 bases and J by 2 bases, with 17 bases left in between. The CDR3 is 18 residues long.